This T cell receptor beta chain appears in the sequencing data of a study of OX40 agonist ivuxolimab in advanced cancers. General study points: CD4+ T cells averaged fewer expanded clones than CD8+ T cells.

CDR1 is SGHVS and CDR2 is FQNEAQ in the germline V gene. The CDR3 length is 15 residues. Trimming cost V 5 bases and J 2 bases, with 16 bases left between them. This clone was observed a single time. Its antigen is not identified. Repertoires were generated with immunoSEQ multiplex PCR, while TCRdb's copy carries only in-frame clones and drops some. The table records approximately 69,000 clones, 85% to 90% of them present only once. The investigators sampled blood at baseline, at cycle 4 day 1, and at cycle 7 day 1. The sample in question was CD4+ or CD8+ T cells sorted from blood, obtained in a trial of the OX40 agonist ivuxolimab. V gene TRBV7-8 combines with J gene TRBJ2-7; D is possibly TRBD2 (6 bases). This receptor was taken from an adult with an advanced solid tumor such as melanoma, head and neck, liver or kidney cancer. CDR3 nucleotides: TGTGCCAGCAGCCCCTACCGGGCGGGACCCTACGAGCAGTACTTC. This gives the protein CASSPYRAGPYEQYF. Drawing the rest from reference TRBV7-8 and TRBJ2-7, the complete variable domain is GAGVSQSPRYKVAKRGQDVALRCDPISGHVSLFWYQQALGQGPEFLTYFQNEAQLDKSGLPSDRFFAERPEGSVSTLKIQRTQQEDSAVYLCASSPYRAGPYEQYFGPGTRLTVT.